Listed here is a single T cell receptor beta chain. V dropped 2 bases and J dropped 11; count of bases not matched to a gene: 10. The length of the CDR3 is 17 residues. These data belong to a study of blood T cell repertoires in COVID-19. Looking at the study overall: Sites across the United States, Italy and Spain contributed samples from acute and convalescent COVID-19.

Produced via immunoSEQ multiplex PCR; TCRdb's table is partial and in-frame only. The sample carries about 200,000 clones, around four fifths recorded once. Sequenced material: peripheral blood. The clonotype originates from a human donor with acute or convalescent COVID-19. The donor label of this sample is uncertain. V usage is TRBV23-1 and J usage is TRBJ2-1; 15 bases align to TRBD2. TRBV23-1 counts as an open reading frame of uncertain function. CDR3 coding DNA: TGCGCCAGCAGTCAAGCCCACAGGGGGACTAGCGGGAGGAAGCAGTTCTTC. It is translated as CASSQAHRGTSGRKQFF.